The T cell receptor beta chain described here comes from a study of blood T cells in healthy people across ages. On this clonotype itself: Its antigen is undetermined.

A second PCR, run for about 7 to 11 cycles, used a sample-barcoded 5' primer plus a J-beta primer mix. A tag from a template-switch adaptor with 12 random nucleotides marked each cDNA molecule. Using its own MiXCR run on the 5' RACE reads, TCRdb lists one record per CDR3 protein. The sample records 1.8 million or so distinct CDR3 sequences, around 40% being singletons. Whole-study findings and limits: Among T cells, TCR beta diversity per million cells dropped roughly linearly as age rose. The percentage of naive T cells correlated strongly with TCR beta diversity. Total diversity from one million sequenced T cells was likely underestimated.

This CDR3 has 14 residues. The V gene lost 1 base and the J gene lost 2 bases, with 9 bases spanning the gap. Per the germline V gene, CDR1 is MNHNY and CDR2 is SVGAGI (reference sequence). This chain links TRBV6-6 with TRBJ2-7; D call uncertain. This TCR derives from a human donor in good health. The sequenced sample was blood. CDR3 in DNA: TGTGCCAGCAGTTACTATCCCCTTCCCTACGAGCAGTACTTC. The encoded protein is CASSYYPLPYEQYF.